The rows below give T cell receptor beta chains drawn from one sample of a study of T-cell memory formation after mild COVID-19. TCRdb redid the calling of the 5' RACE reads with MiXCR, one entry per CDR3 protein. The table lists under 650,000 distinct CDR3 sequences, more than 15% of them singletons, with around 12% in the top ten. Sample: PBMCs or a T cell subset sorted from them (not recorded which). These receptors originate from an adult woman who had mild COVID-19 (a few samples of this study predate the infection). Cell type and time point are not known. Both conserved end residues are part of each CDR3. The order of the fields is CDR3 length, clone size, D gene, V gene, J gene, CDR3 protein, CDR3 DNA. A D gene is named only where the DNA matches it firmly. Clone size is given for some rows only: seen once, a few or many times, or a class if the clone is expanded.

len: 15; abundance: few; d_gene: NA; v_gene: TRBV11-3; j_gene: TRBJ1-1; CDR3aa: CASSSWEMGDTEAFF; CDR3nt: TGTGCCAGCAGTTCGTGGGAGATGGGGGACACTGAAGCTTTCTTT
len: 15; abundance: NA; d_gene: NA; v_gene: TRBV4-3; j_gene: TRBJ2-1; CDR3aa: CASSHFSGSLNEQFF; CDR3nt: TGCGCCAGCAGCCATTTCTCGGGTTCCCTCAATGAGCAGTTCTTC
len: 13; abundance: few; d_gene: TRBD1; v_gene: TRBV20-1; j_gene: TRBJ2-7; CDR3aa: CSAYKGQDGEQYF; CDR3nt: TGCAGTGCTTATAAGGGACAGGATGGGGAGCAGTACTTC
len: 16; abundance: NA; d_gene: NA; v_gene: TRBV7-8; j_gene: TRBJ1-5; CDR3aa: CASSTRGPPVDQPQHF; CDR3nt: TGTGCCAGCAGCACTAGGGGACCCCCCGTCGATCAGCCCCAGCATTTT
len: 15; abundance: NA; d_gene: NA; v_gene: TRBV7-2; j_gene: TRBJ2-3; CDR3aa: CASSLGGLRRDTQYF; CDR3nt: TGTGCCAGCAGCTTAGGGGGCTTGAGGAGAGATACGCAGTATTTT
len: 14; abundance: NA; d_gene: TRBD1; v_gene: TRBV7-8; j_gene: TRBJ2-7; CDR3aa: CATYAGTASSEQYF; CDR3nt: TGTGCCACCTACGCCGGGACAGCCTCCTCCGAGCAGTACTTC
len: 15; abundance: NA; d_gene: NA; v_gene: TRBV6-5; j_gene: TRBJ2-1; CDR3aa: CASSYDRGGRNEQFF; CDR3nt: TGTGCCAGCAGTTACGATAGGGGCGGTCGCAATGAGCAGTTCTTC
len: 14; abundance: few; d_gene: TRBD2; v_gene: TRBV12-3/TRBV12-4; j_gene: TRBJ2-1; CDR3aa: CASSPSGSRYEQFF; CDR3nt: TGTGCCAGCAGTCCTAGCGGGAGTAGGTATGAGCAGTTCTTC
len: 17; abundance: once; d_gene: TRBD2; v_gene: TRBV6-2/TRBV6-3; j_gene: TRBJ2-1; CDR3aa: CASSRPGLGDPYNEQFF; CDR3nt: TGTGCCAGCAGTCGACCGGGACTAGGCGATCCCTACAATGAGCAGTTCTTC
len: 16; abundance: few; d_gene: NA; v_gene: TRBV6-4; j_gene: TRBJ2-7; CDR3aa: CASSEWKLAAHYEQYF; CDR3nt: TGTGCCAGCAGTGAATGGAAACTAGCAGCCCACTACGAGCAGTACTTC
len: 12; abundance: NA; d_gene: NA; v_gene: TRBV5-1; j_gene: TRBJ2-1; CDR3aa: CASSLDPNEQFF; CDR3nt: TGCGCCAGCAGCTTGGATCCCAATGAGCAGTTCTTC
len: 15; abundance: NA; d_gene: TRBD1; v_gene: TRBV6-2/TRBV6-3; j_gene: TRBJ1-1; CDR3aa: CASSARQGVNTEAFF; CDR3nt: TGTGCCAGCAGCGCCCGACAGGGGGTGAACACTGAAGCTTTCTTT
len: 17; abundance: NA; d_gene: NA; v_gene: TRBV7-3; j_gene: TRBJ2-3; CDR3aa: CASSSTARTGSTDTQYF; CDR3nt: TGTGCCAGCAGCTCTACCGCCCGGACGGGAAGCACAGATACGCAGTATTTT
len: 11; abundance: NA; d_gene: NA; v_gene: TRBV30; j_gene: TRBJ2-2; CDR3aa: CAWYRPGELFF; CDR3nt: TGTGCCTGGTACAGGCCCGGGGAGCTGTTTTTT
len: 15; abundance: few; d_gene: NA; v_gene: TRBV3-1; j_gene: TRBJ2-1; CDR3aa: CASSQDSGSYNEQFF; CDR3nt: TGTGCCAGCAGCCAAGATAGTGGCTCCTACAATGAGCAGTTCTTC
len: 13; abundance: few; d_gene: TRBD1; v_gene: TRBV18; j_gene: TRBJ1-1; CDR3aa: CASSPVGTGQAFF; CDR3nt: TGTGCCAGCTCACCGGTCGGGACAGGGCAAGCTTTCTTT
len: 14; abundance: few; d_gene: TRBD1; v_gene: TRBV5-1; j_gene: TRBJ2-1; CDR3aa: CASSLTGGTNEQFF; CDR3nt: TGCGCCAGCAGCCTGACAGGGGGAACAAATGAGCAGTTCTTC
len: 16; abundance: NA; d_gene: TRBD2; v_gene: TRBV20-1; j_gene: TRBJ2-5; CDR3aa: CSAPGRGTARQETQYF; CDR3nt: TGCAGTGCCCCAGGGCGGGGGACTGCACGGCAAGAGACCCAGTACTTC
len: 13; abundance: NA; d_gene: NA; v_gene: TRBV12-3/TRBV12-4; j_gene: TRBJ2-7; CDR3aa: CASSWTLSYEQYF; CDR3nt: TGTGCCAGCAGTTGGACATTGTCCTACGAGCAGTACTTC
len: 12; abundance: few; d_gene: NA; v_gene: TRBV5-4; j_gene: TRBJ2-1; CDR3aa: CASSFGSYEQFF; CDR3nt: TGTGCCAGCAGCTTCGGGAGCTATGAGCAGTTCTTC
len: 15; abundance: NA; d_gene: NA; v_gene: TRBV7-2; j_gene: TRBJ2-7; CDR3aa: CASSLASQGPYEQYF; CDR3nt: TGTGCCAGCAGCTTAGCAAGCCAGGGGCCCTACGAGCAGTACTTC
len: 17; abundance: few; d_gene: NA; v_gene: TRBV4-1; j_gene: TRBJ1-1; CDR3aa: CASSQEGLREGFPEAFF; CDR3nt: TGCGCCAGCAGCCAAGAGGGGCTCCGGGAAGGGTTCCCTGAAGCTTTCTTT
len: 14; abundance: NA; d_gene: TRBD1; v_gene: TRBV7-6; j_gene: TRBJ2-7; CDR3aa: CASSQMGQGYEQYF; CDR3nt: TGTGCCAGCAGCCAAATGGGACAGGGCTACGAGCAGTACTTC
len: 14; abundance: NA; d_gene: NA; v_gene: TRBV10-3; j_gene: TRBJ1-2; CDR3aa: CAISEGGGTYGYTF; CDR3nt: TGTGCCATCAGTGAAGGTGGAGGCACCTATGGCTACACCTTC
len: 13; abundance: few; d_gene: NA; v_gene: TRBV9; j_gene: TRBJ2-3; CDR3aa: CASSVALLDTQYF; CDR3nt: TGTGCCAGCAGCGTAGCACTCTTGGATACGCAGTATTTT
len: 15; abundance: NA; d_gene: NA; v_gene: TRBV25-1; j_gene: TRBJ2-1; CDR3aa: CATQGSGTSYNEQFF; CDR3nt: TGTGCCACCCAGGGGAGCGGGACTTCCTACAATGAGCAGTTCTTC
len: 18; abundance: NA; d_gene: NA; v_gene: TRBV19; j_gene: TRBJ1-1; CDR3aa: CASKVREIGNRMNTEAFF; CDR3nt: TGTGCCAGTAAGGTAAGGGAAATCGGGAACAGAATGAACACTGAAGCTTTCTTT
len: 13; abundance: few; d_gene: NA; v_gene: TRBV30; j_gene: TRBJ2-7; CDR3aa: CAWSVRTGYEQYF; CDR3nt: TGTGCCTGGAGTGTACGGACGGGATACGAGCAGTACTTC
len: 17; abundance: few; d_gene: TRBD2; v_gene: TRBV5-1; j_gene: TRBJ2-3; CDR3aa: CASSLASAGGSTDTQYF; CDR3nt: TGCGCCAGCAGCTTGGCTTCTGCGGGGGGCAGCACAGATACGCAGTATTTT
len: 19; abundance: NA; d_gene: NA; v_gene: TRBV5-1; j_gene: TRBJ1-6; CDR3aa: CASSSGGGPVDSNNSPLHF; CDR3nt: TGCGCCAGCAGCTCCGGGGGCGGCCCCGTCGACTCAAATAATTCACCCCTCCACTTT
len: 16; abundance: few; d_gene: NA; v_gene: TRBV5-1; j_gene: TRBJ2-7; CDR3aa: CASSLNRGWREDEQYF; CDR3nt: TGCGCCAGCAGCTTGAATCGAGGTTGGCGCGAAGACGAGCAGTACTTC
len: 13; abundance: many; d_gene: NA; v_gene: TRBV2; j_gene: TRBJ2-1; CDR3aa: CASSELGYNEQFF; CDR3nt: TGTGCCAGCAGTGAATTGGGTTACAATGAGCAGTTCTTC
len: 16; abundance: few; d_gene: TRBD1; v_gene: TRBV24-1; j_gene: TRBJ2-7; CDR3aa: CATSDHRDRVQDEQYF; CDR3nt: TGTGCCACCAGTGATCACCGGGACAGGGTTCAGGACGAGCAGTACTTC
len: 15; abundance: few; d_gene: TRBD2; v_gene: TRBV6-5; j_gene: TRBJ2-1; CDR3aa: CASSYSAGGVGEQFF; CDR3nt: TGTGCCAGCAGTTACTCTGCGGGGGGCGTGGGTGAGCAGTTCTTC
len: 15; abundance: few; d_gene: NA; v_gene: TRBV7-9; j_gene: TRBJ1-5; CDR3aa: CASSLGQYSNQPQHF; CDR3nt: TGTGCCAGCAGCTTAGGACAGTATAGCAATCAGCCCCAGCATTTT
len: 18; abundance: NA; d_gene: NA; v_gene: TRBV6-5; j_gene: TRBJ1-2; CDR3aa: CASSYSNTGPGGHYGYTF; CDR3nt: TGTGCCAGCAGTTACTCGAACACAGGTCCCGGGGGCCACTATGGCTACACCTTC
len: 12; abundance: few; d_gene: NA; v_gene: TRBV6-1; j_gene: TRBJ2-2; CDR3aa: CASRPVEGELFF; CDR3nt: TGTGCCAGCAGGCCCGTGGAGGGGGAGCTGTTTTTT
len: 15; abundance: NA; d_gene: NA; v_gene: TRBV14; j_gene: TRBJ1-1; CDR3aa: CASSQARGLAPEAFF; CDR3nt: TGTGCCAGCAGCCAAGCGCGGGGACTTGCCCCTGAAGCTTTCTTT
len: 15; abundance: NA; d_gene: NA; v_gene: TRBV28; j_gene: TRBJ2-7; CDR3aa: CASRSPGTASYEQYF; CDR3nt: TGTGCCAGCAGATCACCCGGGACGGCTTCCTACGAGCAGTACTTC
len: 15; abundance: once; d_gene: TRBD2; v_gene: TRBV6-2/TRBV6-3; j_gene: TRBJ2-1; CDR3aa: CASSRLAGIFNEQFF; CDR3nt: TGTGCCAGCAGTCGACTAGCGGGGATATTCAATGAGCAGTTCTTC
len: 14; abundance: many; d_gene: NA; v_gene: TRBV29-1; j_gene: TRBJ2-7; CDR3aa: CSALPGLGSYEQYF; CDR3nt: TGCAGCGCCCTCCCGGGACTGGGTTCCTACGAGCAGTACTTC
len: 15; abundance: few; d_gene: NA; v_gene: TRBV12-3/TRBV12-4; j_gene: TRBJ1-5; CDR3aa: CASSFYSGPNQPQHF; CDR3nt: TGTGCCAGCAGTTTTTATTCGGGTCCCAATCAGCCCCAGCATTTT
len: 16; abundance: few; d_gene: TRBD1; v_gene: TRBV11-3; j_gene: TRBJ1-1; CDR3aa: CASRKQGVLMNTEAFF; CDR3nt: TGTGCCAGCAGAAAACAGGGGGTCCTCATGAACACTGAAGCTTTCTTT
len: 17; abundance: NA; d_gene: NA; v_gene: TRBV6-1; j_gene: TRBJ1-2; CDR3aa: CASSEVHPTGAGYGYTF; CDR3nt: TGTGCCAGCAGTGAAGTGCATCCGACAGGAGCTGGATATGGCTACACCTTC
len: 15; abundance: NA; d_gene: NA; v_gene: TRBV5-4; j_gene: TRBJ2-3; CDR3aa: CASRSDSDNTDTQYF; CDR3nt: TGTGCCAGCAGATCAGACAGCGACAACACAGATACGCAGTATTTT
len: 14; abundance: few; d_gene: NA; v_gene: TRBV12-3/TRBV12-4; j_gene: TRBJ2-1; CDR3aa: CASSVAHLNSEQFF; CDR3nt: TGTGCCAGCAGTGTAGCCCATCTCAACAGTGAGCAGTTCTTC
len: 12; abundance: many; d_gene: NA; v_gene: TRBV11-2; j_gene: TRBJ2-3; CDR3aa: CASSYHTDTQYF; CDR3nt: TGTGCCAGCAGTTACCATACAGATACGCAGTATTTT
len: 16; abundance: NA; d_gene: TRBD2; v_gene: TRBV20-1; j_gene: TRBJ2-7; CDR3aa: CSAMGKPSGLAREQYF; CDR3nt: TGCAGTGCAATGGGGAAACCTTCGGGACTAGCGAGGGAGCAGTACTTC
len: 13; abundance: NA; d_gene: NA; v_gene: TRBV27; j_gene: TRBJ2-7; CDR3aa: CASTPGGVYEQYF; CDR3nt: TGTGCCAGCACCCCCGGGGGCGTCTACGAGCAGTACTTC
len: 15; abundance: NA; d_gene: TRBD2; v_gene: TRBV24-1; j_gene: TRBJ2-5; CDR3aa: CATSDRTSGEETQYF; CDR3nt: TGTGCCACCAGTGACCGGACTAGCGGGGAAGAGACCCAGTACTTC
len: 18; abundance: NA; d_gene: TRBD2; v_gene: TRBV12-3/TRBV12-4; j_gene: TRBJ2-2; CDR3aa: CASSSSFDGGAVTGELFF; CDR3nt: TGTGCCAGCAGTTCCTCCTTCGACGGGGGGGCTGTCACCGGGGAGCTGTTTTTT